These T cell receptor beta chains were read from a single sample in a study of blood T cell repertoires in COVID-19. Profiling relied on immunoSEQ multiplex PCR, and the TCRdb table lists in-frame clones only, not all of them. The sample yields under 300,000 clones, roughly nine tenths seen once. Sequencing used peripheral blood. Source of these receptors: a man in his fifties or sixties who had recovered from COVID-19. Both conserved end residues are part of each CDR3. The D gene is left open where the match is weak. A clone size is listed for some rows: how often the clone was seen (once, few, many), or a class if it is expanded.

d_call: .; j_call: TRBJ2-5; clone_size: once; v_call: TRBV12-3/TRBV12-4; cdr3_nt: TGTGCCAGCAGTTTCTTACTTAGCGGGACCCAGTACTTC; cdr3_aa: CASSFLLSGTQYF
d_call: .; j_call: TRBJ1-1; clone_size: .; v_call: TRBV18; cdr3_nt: TGTGCCAGCTCACCTCAGGGCACTGAAGCTTTCTTT; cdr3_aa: CASSPQGTEAFF
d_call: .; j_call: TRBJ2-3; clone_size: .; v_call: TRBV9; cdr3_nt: TGTGCCAGCAGCGGGAGGCGGGCGGGGAGCACAGATACGCAGTATTTT; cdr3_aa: CASSGRRAGSTDTQYF
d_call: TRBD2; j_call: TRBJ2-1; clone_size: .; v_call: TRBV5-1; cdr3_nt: TGCGCCAGCAGCCGTAGCGGGGGGCCCTACAATGAGCAGTTCTTC; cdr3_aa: CASSRSGGPYNEQFF
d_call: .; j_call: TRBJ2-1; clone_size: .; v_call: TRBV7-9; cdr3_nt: TGTGCCAGCAGCCCATACTCCGGGAGCTACAATGAGCAGTTCTTC; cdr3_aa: CASSPYSGSYNEQFF
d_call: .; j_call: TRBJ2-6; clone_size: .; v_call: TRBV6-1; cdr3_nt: TGTGCCAGCAGTGAAGTGCCGGCAGCGGGGGCCAACGTCCTGACTTTC; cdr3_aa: CASSEVPAAGANVLTF
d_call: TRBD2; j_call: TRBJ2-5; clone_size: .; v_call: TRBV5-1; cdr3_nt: TGCGCCAGCAGCTTTTCAGGACTAGCGGGGGGGCTGGAGACCCAGTACTTC; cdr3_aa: CASSFSGLAGGLETQYF
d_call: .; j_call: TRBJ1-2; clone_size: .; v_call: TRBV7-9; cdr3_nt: TGTGCCAGCACTCCGGGGTATGGCTACACCTTC; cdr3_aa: CASTPGYGYTF
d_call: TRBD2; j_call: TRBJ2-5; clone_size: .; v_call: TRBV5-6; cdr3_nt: TGTGCCAGCAGTCGCGGCGGGGGCCAAGAGACCCAGTACTTC; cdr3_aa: CASSRGGGQETQYF
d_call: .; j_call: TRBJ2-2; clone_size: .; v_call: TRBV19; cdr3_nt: TGTGCCAGTAGTATACGTGCGTTCAACCTCAACCCCGGGGAGCTGTTTTTT; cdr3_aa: CASSIRAFNLNPGELFF
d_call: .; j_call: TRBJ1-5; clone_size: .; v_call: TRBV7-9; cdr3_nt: TGTGCCAGCAGCTTCTCGCAGCAGGGCAATCAGCCCCAGCATTTT; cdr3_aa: CASSFSQQGNQPQHF
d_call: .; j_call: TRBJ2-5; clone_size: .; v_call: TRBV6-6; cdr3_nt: TGTGCCAGCAAGGGAGGCCAAGAGACCCAGTACTTC; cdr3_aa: CASKGGQETQYF
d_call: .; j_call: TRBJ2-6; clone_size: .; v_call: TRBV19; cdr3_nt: TGTGCCAGCCAGAGACAAACATCTGGGGCCAACGTCCTGACTTTC; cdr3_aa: CASQRQTSGANVLTF
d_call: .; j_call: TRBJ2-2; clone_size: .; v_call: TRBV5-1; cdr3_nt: TGCGCCAGCAGCTTGGGACCCGGGGGACTCATAACAACCGGGGAGCTGTTTTTT; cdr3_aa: CASSLGPGGLITTGELFF
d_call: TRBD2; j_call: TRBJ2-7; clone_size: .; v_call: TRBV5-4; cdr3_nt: TGTGCCAGCAGCTTGGAGCGGGGGGGCGACTACGAGCAGTACTTC; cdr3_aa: CASSLERGGDYEQYF
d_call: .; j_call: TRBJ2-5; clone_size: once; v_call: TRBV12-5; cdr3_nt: TGTGCTAGTGGTTTGCCCCGGGCCCAGTACTTC; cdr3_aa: CASGLPRAQYF
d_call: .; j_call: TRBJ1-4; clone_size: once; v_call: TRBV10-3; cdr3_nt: TGTGCCATCAGTTCTTTCGGGGGGAGTGGAAAACTGTTTTTT; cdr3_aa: CAISSFGGSGKLFF
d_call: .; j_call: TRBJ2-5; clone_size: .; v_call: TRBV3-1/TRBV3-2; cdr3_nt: TGTGCCAGCAGCCAGGCGGAAGAGACCCAGTACTTC; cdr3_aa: CASSQAEETQYF
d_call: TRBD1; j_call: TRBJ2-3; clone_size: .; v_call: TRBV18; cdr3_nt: TGTGCCAGCTCACCACCCAGGACAGGGGGTCCAAGCACAGATACGCAGTATTTT; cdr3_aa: CASSPPRTGGPSTDTQYF
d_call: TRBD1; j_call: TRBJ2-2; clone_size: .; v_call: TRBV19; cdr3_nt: TGTGCCAGTCGACAGGGGGGTACCACCGGGGAGCTGTTTTTT; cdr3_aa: CASRQGGTTGELFF
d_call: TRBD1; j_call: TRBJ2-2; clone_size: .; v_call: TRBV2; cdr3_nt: TGTGCCAGCAGTTTCCAGGGGGTATCTTCCGGGGAGCTGTTTTTT; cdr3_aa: CASSFQGVSSGELFF
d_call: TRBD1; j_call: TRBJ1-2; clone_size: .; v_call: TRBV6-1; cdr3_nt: TGTGCCAGCAGTGAAAATTCGGGACAGCCTACAAACTATGGCTACACCTTC; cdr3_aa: CASSENSGQPTNYGYTF
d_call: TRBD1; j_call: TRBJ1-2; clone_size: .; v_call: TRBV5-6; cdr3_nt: TGTGCCAGCAGCTCCGGGACAGGGGGCCACTTTAACTATGGCTACACCTTC; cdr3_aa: CASSSGTGGHFNYGYTF
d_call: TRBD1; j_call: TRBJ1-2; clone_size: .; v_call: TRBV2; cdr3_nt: TGTGCCACCTCCATCGGACAGGCTCGCTATGGCTACACCTTC; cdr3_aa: CATSIGQARYGYTF
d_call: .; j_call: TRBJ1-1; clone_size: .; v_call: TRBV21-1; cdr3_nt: TGTGCCAGGGGGGACAGGGGGACTGAAGCTTTCTTT; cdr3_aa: CARGDRGTEAFF
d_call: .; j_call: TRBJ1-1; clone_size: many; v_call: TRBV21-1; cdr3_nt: TGTGCCAGCAGCCCGGTTGCGGCTTTCTTT; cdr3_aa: CASSPVAAFF
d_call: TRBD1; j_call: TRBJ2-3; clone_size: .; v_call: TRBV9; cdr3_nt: TGTGCCAGCAGCGCCCAGGGGGCGATTGGTCGTGCAGATACGCAGTATTTT; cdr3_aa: CASSAQGAIGRADTQYF
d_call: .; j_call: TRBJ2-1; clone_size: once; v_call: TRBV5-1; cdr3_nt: TGCGCCAGCAGCTTAGCGGCAGCAGCCTACAATGAGCAGTTCTTC; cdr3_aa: CASSLAAAAYNEQFF
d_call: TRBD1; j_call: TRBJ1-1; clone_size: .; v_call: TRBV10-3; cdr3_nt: TGTGCCATCAGTAGGGACAGCTATAACACTGAAGCTTTCTTT; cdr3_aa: CAISRDSYNTEAFF
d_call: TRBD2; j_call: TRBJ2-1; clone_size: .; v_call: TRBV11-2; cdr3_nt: TGTGCCAGCAGCGGTAAAGGGGCTAGCGGGGGGATCTCCTACAATGAGCAGTTCTTC; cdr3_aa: CASSGKGASGGISYNEQFF
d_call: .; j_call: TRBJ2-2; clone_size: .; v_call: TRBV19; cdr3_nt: TGTGCCAGTAGTGCCTTAGGGGTTTCAAGGGGGGAGCTGTTTTTT; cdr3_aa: CASSALGVSRGELFF
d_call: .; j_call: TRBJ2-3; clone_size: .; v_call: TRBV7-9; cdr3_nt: TGTGCCAGCAGCTACAGTAGCCGGGACACCATACATCGTGCTACGCAGTATTTT; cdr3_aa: CASSYSSRDTIHRATQYF
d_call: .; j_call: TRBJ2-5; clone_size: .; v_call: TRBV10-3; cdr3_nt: TGTGCCATCAGCGACAGGACCTGGGGAGAGACCCAGTACTTC; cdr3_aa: CAISDRTWGETQYF
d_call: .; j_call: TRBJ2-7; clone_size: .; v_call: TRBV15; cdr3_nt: TGTGCCACCAGAGGGGGAGAGTCCTACGAGCAGTACTTC; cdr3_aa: CATRGGESYEQYF
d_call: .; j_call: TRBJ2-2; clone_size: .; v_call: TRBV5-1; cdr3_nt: TGCGCCAGCAGCTTGGGCGACAGTTTCGGGGAGCTGTTTTTT; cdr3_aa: CASSLGDSFGELFF
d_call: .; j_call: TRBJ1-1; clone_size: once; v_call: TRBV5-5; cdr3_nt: TGTGCCAGCAGCGCGGGACCGAACACTGAAGCTTTCTTT; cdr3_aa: CASSAGPNTEAFF
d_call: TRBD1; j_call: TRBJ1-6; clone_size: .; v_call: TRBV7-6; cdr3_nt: TGTGCCAGCAGAGATCAGACAGGGGGAAATTCACCCCTCCACTTT; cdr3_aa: CASRDQTGGNSPLHF
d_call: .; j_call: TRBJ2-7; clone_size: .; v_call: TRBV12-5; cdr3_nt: TGTGCTAGTGGTTTTTTGGCGTACCAGGGTGCCTCCTACGAGCAGTACTTC; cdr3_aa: CASGFLAYQGASYEQYF
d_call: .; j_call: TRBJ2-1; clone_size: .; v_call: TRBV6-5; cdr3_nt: TGTGCCAGCAGTTATTCAGGGTCCTACAATGAGCAGTTCTTC; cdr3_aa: CASSYSGSYNEQFF
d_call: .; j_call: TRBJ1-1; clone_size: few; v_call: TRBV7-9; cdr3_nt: TGTGCCAGCAGCTTTCTCACTGAAGCTTTCTTT; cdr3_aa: CASSFLTEAFF
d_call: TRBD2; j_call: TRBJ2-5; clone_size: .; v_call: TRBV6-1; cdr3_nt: TGTGCCAGCAGTGAAGAGATGGGACTAGCTTTAGAGACCCAGTACTTC; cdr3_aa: CASSEEMGLALETQYF
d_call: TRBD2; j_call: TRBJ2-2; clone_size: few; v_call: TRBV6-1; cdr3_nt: TGTGCCAGCAGTGAACTAGCGGGGGCAGGCGGGGAGCTGTTTTTT; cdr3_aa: CASSELAGAGGELFF
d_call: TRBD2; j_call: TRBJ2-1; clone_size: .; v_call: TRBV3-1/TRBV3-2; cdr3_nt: TGTGCCAGCAGCACGCTAGCGGGGGGCCCCGTTAGCGAGCAGTTCTTC; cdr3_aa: CASSTLAGGPVSEQFF
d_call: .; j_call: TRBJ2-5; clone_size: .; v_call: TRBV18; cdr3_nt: TGTGCCAGCTCTAACATAGGAGGGGCAGTACAAGAGACCCAGTACTTC; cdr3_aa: CASSNIGGAVQETQYF
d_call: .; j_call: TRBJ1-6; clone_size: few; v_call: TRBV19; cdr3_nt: TGTGCCAGTAGTGCGTCCTATAATTCACCCCTCCACTTT; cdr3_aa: CASSASYNSPLHF
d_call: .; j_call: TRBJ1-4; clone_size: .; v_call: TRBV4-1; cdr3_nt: TGCGCCAGCAGCCTCCTTCGGGCTAATGAAAAACTGTTTTTT; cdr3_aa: CASSLLRANEKLFF